The rows below give T cell receptor beta chains drawn from one sample of a study of radiation and T cells in renal cell carcinoma. The method was immunoSEQ multiplex PCR; TCRdb's version includes in-frame clones alone and lacks a portion of them. This table holds 130,000 to 150,000 clones, 70% to 90% found once. Sequenced material: blood, taken from a patient whose treatment included radiotherapy and nephrectomy. These receptors all come from a woman aged 50 to 60 with renal cell carcinoma. CDR3s include the opening cysteine and the closing phenylalanine or tryptophan. A D gene is named only where the DNA matches it firmly. Clone size is stated in some rows and not others, as once, few, many or a class when expanded.

>-|TRBJ2-4|TRBV7-9|-
TGTGCCAGCAGCCCCGTCCGACCTGGACTAGCCAAAAACATTCAGTACTTC
CASSPVRPGLAKNIQYF
>-|TRBJ1-4|TRBV7-9|-
TGTGCCAGCAGCGTCAGTTTACCTAATGAAAAACTGTTTTTT
CASSVSLPNEKLFF
>TRBD2|TRBJ2-5|TRBV6-1|-
TGTGCCAGCAGTGAAAGGTGGGGACTACAAGAGACCCAGTACTTC
CASSERWGLQETQYF
>-|TRBJ2-5|TRBV2|-
TGTGCCAGCACCCCTGGAAAGGCGCGAAGTCAAGAGACCCAGTACTTC
CASTPGKARSQETQYF
>-|TRBJ2-7|TRBV10-3|-
TGTGCCATCAGTGAGTCCTTAGAGGACGAGCAGTACTTC
CAISESLEDEQYF
>-|TRBJ2-2|TRBV7-6|-
TGTGCCAGCAGCGATACAGGGATCACCGGGGAGCTGTTTTTT
CASSDTGITGELFF
>-|TRBJ2-7|TRBV2|once
TGTGCCAGCAGTGCCGATGTGGGCGACGGCTACGAGCAGTACTTC
CASSADVGDGYEQYF
>-|TRBJ2-1|TRBV29-1|-
TGCAGCGTTGAGCGATCTCTCAATGAGCAGTTCTTC
CSVERSLNEQFF
>-|TRBJ1-2|TRBV5-1|-
TGCGCCAGCAGAACGACTACAGGGAATGGCTACACCTTC
CASRTTTGNGYTF
>-|TRBJ2-3|TRBV5-8|-
TGTGCCAGCAGCCCCGGCGGGACCCAGTATTTT
CASSPGGTQYF
>-|TRBJ2-7|TRBV5-1|-
TGCGCCAGCACCGAGGCAGGGGGGCCGGGGTACGAGCAGTACTTC
CASTEAGGPGYEQYF
>-|TRBJ1-2|TRBV15|once
TGTGCCACCAGTCCTAGGACGACCGGGACGGTATATGGCTACACCTTC
CATSPRTTGTVYGYTF
>-|TRBJ1-5|TRBV19|-
TGTGCCAGTAGTATAGCGACGGTTGATAGCAATCAGCCCCAGCATTTT
CASSIATVDSNQPQHF
>TRBD1|TRBJ1-4|TRBV5-1|-
TGCGCCAGCAGCCCAGGGGGATCGAATGAAAAACTGTTTTTT
CASSPGGSNEKLFF
>-|TRBJ2-7|TRBV19|-
TGTGCCAGTAGTACCATCGACAAGGGCCCCTTATCCTACGAGCAGTACTTC
CASSTIDKGPLSYEQYF
>-|TRBJ2-1|TRBV5-6|-
TGTGCCAGCAGCTCGACCTTGGTGGGGGGCAAGTTCTTC
CASSSTLVGGKFF
>-|TRBJ1-1|TRBV6-1|-
TGTGCCAGCAGTGTACGCCTCATGAACACTGAAGCTTTCTTT
CASSVRLMNTEAFF
>-|TRBJ1-4|TRBV5-1|-
TGCGCCAGCAAAGGGTCTGATGAAAAACTGTTTTTT
CASKGSDEKLFF
>-|TRBJ2-3|TRBV18|-
TGTGCCAGCTCACCCCTTACAACCACAGATACGCAGTATTTT
CASSPLTTTDTQYF
>TRBD1|TRBJ1-4|TRBV10-3|-
TGTGCCATCAGTGGGGGGACAGCTGAAAAACTGTTTTTT
CAISGGTAEKLFF
>-|TRBJ2-5|TRBV7-9|-
TGTGCCAGCAGCTCCACACAGGGTTTGGAGACCCAGTACTTC
CASSSTQGLETQYF
>-|TRBJ2-7|TRBV14|-
TGTGCCAGCAGCCAAGTGGGCCAGGGAGTCTACGAGCAGTACTTC
CASSQVGQGVYEQYF
>-|TRBJ2-5|TRBV5-1|-
TGCGCCAGCAGCTTGAACGGGATACAAGAGACCCAGTACTTC
CASSLNGIQETQYF
>-|TRBJ1-1|TRBV19|-
TGTGCCAGTAGCCGGTTTTTTCGGACTGAAGCTTTCTTT
CASSRFFRTEAFF
>-|TRBJ2-3|TRBV11-1|-
TGTGCCAGCAGCTTTTGGAGCACAGATACGCAGTATTTT
CASSFWSTDTQYF
>-|TRBJ2-1|TRBV6-6|-
TGTGCCAGCAGCCGAACAGGGTCGGAGAACAATGAGCAGTTCTTC
CASSRTGSENNEQFF
>-|TRBJ2-7|TRBV5-6|-
TGTGCCAGCACCTTAAGGGGAGGGGGGTACGAGCAGTACTTC
CASTLRGGGYEQYF
>-|TRBJ2-7|TRBV6-1|-
TGTGCCAGCAGTGAAGCTAAAGGACCCTCCTACGAGCAGTACTTC
CASSEAKGPSYEQYF
>-|TRBJ2-1|TRBV7-6|-
TGTGCCAGCAGCCCAGAAAACTACGCCCACAATGAGCAGTTCTTC
CASSPENYAHNEQFF
>-|TRBJ2-5|TRBV5-1|-
TGCGCCAGCAGCCCATCTGCGGGGGCCCTTGGGGAGACCCAGTACTTC
CASSPSAGALGETQYF
>-|TRBJ1-5|TRBV21-1|-
TGTGCCAGCAGCACTAGACAGAATGATAATCAGCCCCAGCATTTT
CASSTRQNDNQPQHF
>-|TRBJ1-5|TRBV2|-
TGTGCCAGCAGATCAGTTTCGAGCAATCAGCCCCAGCATTTT
CASRSVSSNQPQHF
>-|TRBJ2-7|TRBV19|-
TGTGCCAGTAGTGAACAGACCTGGTCCTACTACGAGCAGTACTTC
CASSEQTWSYYEQYF
>TRBD1|TRBJ1-2|TRBV5-5|-
TGTGCCAGCAGCTTGACAGGGGACTATGGCTACACCTTC
CASSLTGDYGYTF
>-|TRBJ1-6|TRBV10-2|-
TGCGCCAGCAGTCCAGGACAGTCTAGCTCCTATAATTCACCCCTCCACTTT
CASSPGQSSSYNSPLHF
>TRBD1|TRBJ1-4|TRBV6-5|-
TGTGCCAGCAGTGCCGACAGGGGGAATGAAAAACTGTTTTTT
CASSADRGNEKLFF
>-|TRBJ1-1|TRBV5-1|-
TGCGCCAGCAGCTTGGCCCCGGCCGGGGCCGGCCAGAGCACTGAAGCTTTCTTT
CASSLAPAGAGQSTEAFF
>-|TRBJ2-5|TRBV25-1|-
TGTGCCAGCAGTGAGGAGGGGCGCCAAGAGACCCAGTACTTC
CASSEEGRQETQYF
>TRBD1|TRBJ2-2|TRBV7-8|few
TGTGCCAGCAGACCCGGGACAGAAAGAACCGGGGAGCTGTTTTTT
CASRPGTERTGELFF
>TRBD1|TRBJ1-4|TRBV5-1|-
TGCGCCAGCAGCTTCAGACAGGGCCCCCCTAATGAAAAACTGTTTTTT
CASSFRQGPPNEKLFF
>TRBD1|TRBJ1-5|TRBV5-1|-
TGCGCCAGCAGTCCCGGACAGGGCTTCGGCAATCAGCCCCAGCATTTT
CASSPGQGFGNQPQHF
>TRBD1|TRBJ1-1|TRBV6-1|-
TGTGCCAGCAGTGAGGGGACAGGGGTAGGCACTGAAGCTTTCTTT
CASSEGTGVGTEAFF
>-|TRBJ2-2|TRBV2|-
TGTGCCAGCAGTGCAACGACAGGGAACACCGGGGAGCTGTTTTTT
CASSATTGNTGELFF
>-|TRBJ2-7|TRBV7-9|-
TGTGCCAGCAGCCTCGGCTCCTACGAGCAGTACTTC
CASSLGSYEQYF
>TRBD1|TRBJ1-2|TRBV7-2|-
TGTGCCAGCAGCCCCCAAAGACAGGGGGCCGGGGGCTACACCTTC
CASSPQRQGAGGYTF
>-|TRBJ1-3|TRBV14|-
TGTGCCAGCAGCCAAGATTTACCCCCAGGAAACACCATATATTTT
CASSQDLPPGNTIYF
>-|TRBJ2-6|TRBV2|-
TGTGCCAGCAGTGAGGTGCCTGGGGCCAACGTCCTGACTTTC
CASSEVPGANVLTF
>-|TRBJ1-6|TRBV30|-
TGTGCCTGGAGTAGGGGAGGGGATTCACCCCTCCACTTT
CAWSRGGDSPLHF
>TRBD1|TRBJ2-7|TRBV14|-
TGTGCCAGCAGCCGATCTCAGACAGGGTGGTCGATCGAGCAGTACTTC
CASSRSQTGWSIEQYF
>-|TRBJ2-1|TRBV2|few
TGTGCCAGCACCCCCGGGGTGTATGAGCAGTTCTTC
CASTPGVYEQFF
>-|TRBJ2-7|TRBV6-1|-
TGTGCCAGCAGTGAAGCGCAACACTACGAGCAGTACTTC
CASSEAQHYEQYF
>TRBD1|TRBJ2-7|TRBV15|-
TGTGCCACCAGCAGACCGGGACAGTCTGTTTACGAGCAGTACTTC
CATSRPGQSVYEQYF
>-|TRBJ1-6|TRBV10-3|-
TGTGCCATCAGTGATCTAACGGACGGTAATTCACCCCTCCACTTT
CAISDLTDGNSPLHF